One sample yielded the 15 T cell receptor beta chains listed below, sequenced in a study of T cell responses to AZD1222 COVID-19 vaccine. Assay used: immunoSEQ multiplex PCR; TCRdb lists only in-frame clones, some missing. The table includes roughly 86,000 clones, 85% detected once. The sequencing used peripheral blood, collected 28 days after the second AZD1222 dose. The receptors were sampled from an adult who received the AZD1222 COVID-19 vaccine.

The J gene is TRBJ1-5, the V gene TRBV19, with TRBD1 matching over 8 bases. Germline trimming cut 5 bases from V and 2 bases from J; bases unmatched to any gene: 2. The CDR3 consists of 14 residues. CDR1 is LNHDA, CDR2 SQIVND, per germline (reference sequence). CDR3 protein: CASSQGAGNQPQHF. DNA of the CDR3: TGTGCCAGTAGTCAGGGGGCTGGCAATCAGCCCCAGCATTTT. Filled out from reference TRBV19 and TRBJ1-5, the complete variable domain reads DGGITQSPKYLFRKEGQNVTLSCEQNLNHDAMYWYRQDPGQGLRLIYYSQIVNDFQKGDIAEGYSVSREKKESFPLTVTSAQKNPTAFYLCASSQGAGNQPQHFGDGTRLSIL.

This clone was found a few times. This CDR3 is also generated by other DNA sequences in the sample. This chain links TRBV11-3 with TRBJ2-2; TRBD2 might be the D (5 bases). Trimming cost V 3 bases and J 1 base, with 6 bases left between them. The CDR3 loop spans 14 amino acids. Germline V CDR1 and CDR2: SGHNT, YENEEA. CDR3 bases: TGTGCCAGCAGCTTGGCGGGGAACACCGGGGAGCTGTTTTTT. Translation gives CASSLAGNTGELFF.

J is TRBJ2-5 and V is TRBV19; 7 positions agree with TRBD1. The CDR3 contains 15 residues. Losses at the gene ends were 6 bases for V and 4 bases for J; bases not matched to a gene: 11. The germline CDR1 and CDR2 sequences are LNHDA and SQIVND (reference sequence). The CDR3 loop reads CASSLSGGYGETQYF. The CDR3 nucleotides read TGTGCCAGTAGCCTCTCAGGGGGATATGGAGAGACCCAGTACTTC.

The chain links TRBV5-1 to TRBJ2-4, with a possible D match to TRBD1 (6 bases). Germline V gives CDR1 SGHRS, CDR2 YFSETQ. Trimming took 4 bases from V and 7 from J, leaving 18 bases between them. The CDR3 runs to 15 residues. CDR3 residues: CASSLDSGAENIQYF. The DNA of the CDR3 is TGCGCCAGCAGCCTGGATTCAGGGGCGGAGAACATTCAGTACTTC. The variable domain in full, completed from reference TRBV5-1 and TRBJ2-4, reads KAGVTQTPRYLIKTRGQQVTLSCSPISGHRSVSWYQQTPGQGLQFLFEYFSETQRNKGNFPGRFSGRQFSNSRSEMNVSTLELGDSALYLCASSLDSGAENIQYFGAGTRLSVL.

This clone has a single count. The CDR3 DNA is TGTGCCAGCAGTGAGGACAGGGGAGAGGCAGATACGCAGTATTTT. It translates to CASSEDRGEADTQYF. The rearrangement links TRBV2 to TRBJ2-3, with TRBD1 identical over 9 bases. In germline, CDR1 is SNHLY, CDR2 FYNNEI. There are 15 residues in the CDR3. Losses at the gene ends were 3 bases for V and 4 bases for J; bases not matched to a gene: 5.

This clone was recorded a few times. This chain joins TRBV5-1 and TRBJ2-2; perhaps TRBD1 as D (5 bases). The germline V gene encodes CDR1 SGHRS and CDR2 YFSETQ. The CDR3 contains 15 residues. Trimming stripped 0 bases from V and 7 bases from J, with 13 bases between. In DNA form, the CDR3 reads TGCGCCAGCAGCTTGGCCAGGGCTGAAGGCGGGGAGCTGTTTTTT. It is translated as CASSLARAEGGELFF.

J is TRBJ2-2 and V is TRBV20-1; 7 nucleotides match TRBD1. V shed 3 bases and J 7 bases; nucleotides not matched to a gene: 11. CDR3 size: 15 residues. CDR1 is DFQATT, CDR2 SNEGSKA, per germline (reference sequence). CDR3: CSASPGTARGGELFF. The CDR3 DNA reads TGCAGTGCTAGTCCTGGGACAGCCCGGGGCGGGGAGCTGTTTTTT.

The chain recombines TRBV19 with TRBJ2-1; TRBD2 is a possible D gene (6 bases). Germline lookup yields CDR1 LNHDA and CDR2 SQIVND (reference sequence). CDR3 size: 14 residues. V was trimmed by 3 bases and J by 6 bases, leaving 12 bases between them. The chain's CDR3 is CASSIQGTSNEQFF. Written as DNA, the CDR3 is TGTGCCAGTAGTATTCAAGGGACTTCCAATGAGCAGTTCTTC.

V and J are TRBV24-1 and TRBJ2-1; D gene uncertain. Germline V gene lookup returns CDR1 KGHDR and CDR2 SFDVKD. The germline V and J ends were trimmed by 4 bases and 5 bases, with 14 bases remaining between them. The CDR3 runs to 15 residues. This CDR3 is CATSDTSWRHNEQFF. The DNA for the CDR3 is TGTGCCACCAGTGACACGAGCTGGCGACACAATGAGCAGTTCTTC.

The chain has TRBV30 and TRBJ1-2; D remains ambiguous. CDR1 GTSNPN and CDR2 SVGIG come from the germline V gene (reference sequence). Trimming took 4 bases from V and 7 from J, leaving 16 bases between them. The CDR3 contains 13 residues. In DNA form, the CDR3 reads TGTGCCTGGATTGGTTCCGTCGTGCGTGGCTACACCTTC. Protein: CAWIGSVVRGYTF.

The V call is TRBV28, the J call TRBJ2-1; tentatively, D is TRBD2 (5 bases). V was pared by 4 bases and J by 3 bases, with 16 bases between. Germline V gene data show CDR1 as MDHEN and CDR2 as SYDVKM. The CDR3 has 16 residues. CDR3: CASSSKGTGSYNEQFF. CDR3 nucleotide sequence: TGTGCCAGCAGTTCCAAAGGAACGGGAAGCTACAATGAGCAGTTCTTC.

The V call is TRBV4-1, the J call TRBJ2-7, with D perhaps matching TRBD2 (6 bases). V was clipped by 3 bases and J by 3 bases, with 15 bases between them. CDR3 length: 15 residues. Germline values: CDR1 MGHRA, CDR2 YSYEKL. The CDR3 DNA follows: TGCGCCAGCAGCCAGTCTGGCGGGGCAGTCTACGAGCAGTACTTC. This translates into CASSQSGGAVYEQYF.

The rearrangement uses TRBV2 and TRBJ2-2; 9 nucleotides agree with TRBD2. The germline gives CDR1 SNHLY, CDR2 FYNNEI. Germline trimming cut 0 bases from V and 6 bases from J; bases unmatched to any gene: 2. The CDR3 length is 15 residues. The CDR3 bases are TGTGCCAGCAGTGAAGCTACTAGCGGGCCCGGGGAGCTGTTTTTT. Protein product: CASSEATSGPGELFF. The full variable domain, with the rest looked up from reference TRBV2 and TRBJ2-2, is EPEVTQTPSHQVTQMGQEVILRCVPISNHLYFYWYRQILGQKVEFLVSFYNNEISEKSEIFDDQFSVERPDGSNFTLKIRSTKLEDSAMYFCASSEATSGPGELFFGEGSRLTVL.

CDR3 sequence (DNA): TGTGCCAGCAGCTTAGTAGGGACAGGTCCTGAAGCTTTCTTT. The encoded protein is CASSLVGTGPEAFF. J is TRBJ1-1 and V is TRBV11-2; TRBD1 matches 8 bases. V shed 1 base, J shed 6 bases, and the junction held 4 bases outside the gene matches. The CDR3 spans 14 residues. Germline CDR1 and CDR2: SGHAT and FQNNGV.

A single count supports this clone. The V call is TRBV11-3, the J call TRBJ1-1; D might be TRBD1 (5 bases). In germline, CDR1 is SGHNT, CDR2 YENEEA. Deletions cut 5 bases from V and 4 bases from J, with 11 bases between. This CDR3 has 13 amino acids. CDR3 nucleotide sequence: TGTGCCAGCAGCCCCGACAGCGGCACTGAAGCTTTCTTT. Residues: CASSPDSGTEAFF.